This TCR beta chain stems from a study of cytomegalovirus exposure and HLA in healthy donors. Across the study: Researchers previously reported finding fewer than 140 million unique TCR beta sequences from roughly 180 million T cells. Broader study findings: Later analysis identified a missense DCLRE1C variant that was linked to TCR beta V- and J-gene trimming.

Trimming removed 0 bases from V and 1 base from J, with 8 bases in between. CDR1 SGHRS and CDR2 YFSETQ come from the germline V gene. This CDR3 contains 14 residues. 60 Vbeta and 13 Jbeta primers were used in PCR. The data were produced by immunoSEQ multiplex PCR, yet TCRdb's version contains in-frame clones alone and is incomplete. This table has around 97,000 clones, around 80% appearing once. As concerns this clone: Its antigen is not known.

This TCR was sampled from a middle-aged man in good health and CMV-seropositive. The chain combines TRBV5-1 with TRBJ2-7, with D hard to call. Sequenced: PBMCs. CDR3 nucleotide sequence: TGCGCCAGCAGCTTGGAAGTCAGTTCCTACGAGCAGTACTTC. It encodes CASSLEVSSYEQYF.